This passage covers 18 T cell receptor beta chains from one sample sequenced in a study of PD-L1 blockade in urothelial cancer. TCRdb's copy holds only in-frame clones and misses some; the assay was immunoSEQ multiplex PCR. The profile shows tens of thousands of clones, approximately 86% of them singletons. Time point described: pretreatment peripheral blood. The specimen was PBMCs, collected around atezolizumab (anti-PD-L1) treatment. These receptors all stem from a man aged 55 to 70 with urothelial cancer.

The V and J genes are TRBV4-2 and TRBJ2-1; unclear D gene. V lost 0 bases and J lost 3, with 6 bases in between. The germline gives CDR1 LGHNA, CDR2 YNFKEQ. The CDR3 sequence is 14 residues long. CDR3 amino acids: CASSQESYYNEQFF. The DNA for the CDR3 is TGTGCCAGCAGCCAAGAAAGCTACTACAATGAGCAGTTCTTC.

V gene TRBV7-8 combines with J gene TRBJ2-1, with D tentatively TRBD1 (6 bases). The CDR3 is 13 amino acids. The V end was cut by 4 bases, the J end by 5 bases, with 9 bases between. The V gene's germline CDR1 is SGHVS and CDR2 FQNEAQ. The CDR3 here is CASSSDRNNEQFF. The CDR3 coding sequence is TGTGCCAGCAGCTCGGACAGAAACAATGAGCAGTTCTTC.

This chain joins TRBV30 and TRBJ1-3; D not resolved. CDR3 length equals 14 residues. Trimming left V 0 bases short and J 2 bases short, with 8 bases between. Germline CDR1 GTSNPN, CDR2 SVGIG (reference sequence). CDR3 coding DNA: TGTGCCTGGAGTGTGAAGAGGACTGGAAACACCATATATTTT. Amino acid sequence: CAWSVKRTGNTIYF. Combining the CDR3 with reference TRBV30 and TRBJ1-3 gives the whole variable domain SQTIHQWPATLVQPVGSPLSLECTVEGTSNPNLYWYRQAAGRGLQLLFYSVGIGQISSEVPQNLSASRPQDRQFILSSKKLLLSDSGFYLCAWSVKRTGNTIYFGEGSWLTVV.

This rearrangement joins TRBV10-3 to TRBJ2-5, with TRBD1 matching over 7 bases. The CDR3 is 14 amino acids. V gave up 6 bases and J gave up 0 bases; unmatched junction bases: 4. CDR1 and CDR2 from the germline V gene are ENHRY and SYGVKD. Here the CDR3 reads CAISPGTDQETQYF. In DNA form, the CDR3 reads TGTGCCATCAGCCCCGGGACAGACCAAGAGACCCAGTACTTC.

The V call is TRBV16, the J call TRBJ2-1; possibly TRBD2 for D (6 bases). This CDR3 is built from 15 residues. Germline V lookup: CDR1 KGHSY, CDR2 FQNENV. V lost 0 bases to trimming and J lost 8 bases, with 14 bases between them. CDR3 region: CASSQSSMWGDEQFF. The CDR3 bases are TGTGCCAGCAGCCAATCGTCAATGTGGGGGGATGAGCAGTTCTTC.

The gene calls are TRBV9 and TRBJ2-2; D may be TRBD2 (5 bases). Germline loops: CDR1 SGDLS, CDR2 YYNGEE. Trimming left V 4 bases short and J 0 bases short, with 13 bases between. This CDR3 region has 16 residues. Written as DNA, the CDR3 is TGTGCCAGCAGCCTCGGGGATTCCGCGAACACCGGGGAGCTGTTTTTT. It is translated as CASSLGDSANTGELFF. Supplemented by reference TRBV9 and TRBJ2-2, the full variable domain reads DSGVTQTPKHLITATGQRVTLRCSPRSGDLSVYWYQQSLDQGLQFLIQYYNGEERAKGNILERFSAQQFPDLHSELNLSSLELGDSALYFCASSLGDSANTGELFFGEGSRLTVL.

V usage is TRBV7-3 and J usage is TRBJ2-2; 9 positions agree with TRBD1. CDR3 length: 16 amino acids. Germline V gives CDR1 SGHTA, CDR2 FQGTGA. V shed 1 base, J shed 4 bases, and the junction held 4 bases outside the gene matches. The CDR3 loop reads CASSLNADRGTGELFF. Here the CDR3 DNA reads TGTGCCAGCAGCTTAAATGCGGACAGGGGCACCGGGGAGCTGTTTTTT.

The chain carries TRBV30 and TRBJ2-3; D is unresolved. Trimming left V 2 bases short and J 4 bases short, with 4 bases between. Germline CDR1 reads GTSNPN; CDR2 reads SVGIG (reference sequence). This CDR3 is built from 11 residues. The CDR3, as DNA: TGTGCCTGGAGTTCGGCAGATACGCAGTATTTT. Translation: CAWSSADTQYF.

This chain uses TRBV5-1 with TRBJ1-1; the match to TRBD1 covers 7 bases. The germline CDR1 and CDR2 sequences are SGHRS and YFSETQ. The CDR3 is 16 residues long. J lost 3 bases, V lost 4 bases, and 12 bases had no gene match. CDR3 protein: CASSGRTGWWDTEAFF. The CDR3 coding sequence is TGCGCCAGCAGCGGGAGGACAGGCTGGTGGGACACTGAAGCTTTCTTT.

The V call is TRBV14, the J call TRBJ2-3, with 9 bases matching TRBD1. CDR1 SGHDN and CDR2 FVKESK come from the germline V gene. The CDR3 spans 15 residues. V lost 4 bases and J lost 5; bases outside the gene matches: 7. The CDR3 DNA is TGTGCCAGCAGCCGCCGGACAGGGGTGGGAGATACGCAGTATTTT. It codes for CASSRRTGVGDTQYF.

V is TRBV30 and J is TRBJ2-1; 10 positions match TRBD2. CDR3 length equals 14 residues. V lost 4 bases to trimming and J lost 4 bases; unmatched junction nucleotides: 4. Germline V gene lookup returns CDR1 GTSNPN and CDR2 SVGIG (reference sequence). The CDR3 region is CAWTRTSGYNEQFF. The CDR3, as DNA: TGTGCCTGGACCCGGACTAGCGGTTACAATGAGCAGTTCTTC.

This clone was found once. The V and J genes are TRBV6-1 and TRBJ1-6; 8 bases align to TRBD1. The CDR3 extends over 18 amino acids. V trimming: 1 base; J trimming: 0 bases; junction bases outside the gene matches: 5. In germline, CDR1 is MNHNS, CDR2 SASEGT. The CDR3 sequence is CASSEVPQGGSYNSPLHF. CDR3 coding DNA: TGTGCCAGCAGTGAAGTCCCACAGGGGGGCTCCTATAATTCACCCCTCCACTTT.

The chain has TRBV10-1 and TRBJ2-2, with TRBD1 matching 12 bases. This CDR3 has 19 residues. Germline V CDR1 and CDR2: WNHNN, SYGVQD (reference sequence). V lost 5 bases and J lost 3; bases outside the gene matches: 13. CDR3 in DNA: TGCGCCAGCAGTTTAAACACCGGGACAGGGGGCGTCGACACCGGGGAGCTGTTTTTT. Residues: CASSLNTGTGGVDTGELFF.

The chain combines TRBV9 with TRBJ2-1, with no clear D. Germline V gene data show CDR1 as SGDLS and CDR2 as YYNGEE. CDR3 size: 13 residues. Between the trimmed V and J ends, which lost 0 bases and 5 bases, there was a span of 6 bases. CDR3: CASSVGENNEQFF. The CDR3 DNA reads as TGTGCCAGCAGCGTAGGAGAAAACAATGAGCAGTTCTTC.

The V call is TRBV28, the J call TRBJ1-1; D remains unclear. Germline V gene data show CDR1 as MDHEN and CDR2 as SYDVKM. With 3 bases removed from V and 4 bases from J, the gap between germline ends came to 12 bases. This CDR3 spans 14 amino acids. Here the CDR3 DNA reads TGTGCCAGCAGTTTTTCCGGGTCTCGCACTGAAGCTTTCTTT. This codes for CASSFSGSRTEAFF.

DNA for the CDR3: TGTGCCAGCAGTGAATTCCGAGCGGGGGGGCGAGGTGATGAGCAGTTCTTC. As protein: CASSEFRAGGRGDEQFF. This rearrangement joins TRBV25-1 to TRBJ2-1; TRBD2 matches at 10 bases. J was trimmed by 8 bases and V by 1 base; bases with no gene match: 11. CDR1 MGHDK and CDR2 SYGVNS come from the germline V gene. The CDR3 spans 17 residues.

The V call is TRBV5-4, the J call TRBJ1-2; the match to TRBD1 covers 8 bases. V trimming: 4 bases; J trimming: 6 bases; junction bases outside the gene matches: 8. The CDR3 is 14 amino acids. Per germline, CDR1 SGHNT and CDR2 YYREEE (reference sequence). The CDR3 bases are TGTGCCAGCAGCACCCGGACAGGGACGGATGGCTACACCTTC. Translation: CASSTRTGTDGYTF.

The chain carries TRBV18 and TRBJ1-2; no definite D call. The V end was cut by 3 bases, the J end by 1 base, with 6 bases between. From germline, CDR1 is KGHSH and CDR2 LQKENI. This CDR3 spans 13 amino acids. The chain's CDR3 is CASSPQDNYGYTF. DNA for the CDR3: TGTGCCAGCTCACCCCAGGATAACTATGGCTACACCTTC.